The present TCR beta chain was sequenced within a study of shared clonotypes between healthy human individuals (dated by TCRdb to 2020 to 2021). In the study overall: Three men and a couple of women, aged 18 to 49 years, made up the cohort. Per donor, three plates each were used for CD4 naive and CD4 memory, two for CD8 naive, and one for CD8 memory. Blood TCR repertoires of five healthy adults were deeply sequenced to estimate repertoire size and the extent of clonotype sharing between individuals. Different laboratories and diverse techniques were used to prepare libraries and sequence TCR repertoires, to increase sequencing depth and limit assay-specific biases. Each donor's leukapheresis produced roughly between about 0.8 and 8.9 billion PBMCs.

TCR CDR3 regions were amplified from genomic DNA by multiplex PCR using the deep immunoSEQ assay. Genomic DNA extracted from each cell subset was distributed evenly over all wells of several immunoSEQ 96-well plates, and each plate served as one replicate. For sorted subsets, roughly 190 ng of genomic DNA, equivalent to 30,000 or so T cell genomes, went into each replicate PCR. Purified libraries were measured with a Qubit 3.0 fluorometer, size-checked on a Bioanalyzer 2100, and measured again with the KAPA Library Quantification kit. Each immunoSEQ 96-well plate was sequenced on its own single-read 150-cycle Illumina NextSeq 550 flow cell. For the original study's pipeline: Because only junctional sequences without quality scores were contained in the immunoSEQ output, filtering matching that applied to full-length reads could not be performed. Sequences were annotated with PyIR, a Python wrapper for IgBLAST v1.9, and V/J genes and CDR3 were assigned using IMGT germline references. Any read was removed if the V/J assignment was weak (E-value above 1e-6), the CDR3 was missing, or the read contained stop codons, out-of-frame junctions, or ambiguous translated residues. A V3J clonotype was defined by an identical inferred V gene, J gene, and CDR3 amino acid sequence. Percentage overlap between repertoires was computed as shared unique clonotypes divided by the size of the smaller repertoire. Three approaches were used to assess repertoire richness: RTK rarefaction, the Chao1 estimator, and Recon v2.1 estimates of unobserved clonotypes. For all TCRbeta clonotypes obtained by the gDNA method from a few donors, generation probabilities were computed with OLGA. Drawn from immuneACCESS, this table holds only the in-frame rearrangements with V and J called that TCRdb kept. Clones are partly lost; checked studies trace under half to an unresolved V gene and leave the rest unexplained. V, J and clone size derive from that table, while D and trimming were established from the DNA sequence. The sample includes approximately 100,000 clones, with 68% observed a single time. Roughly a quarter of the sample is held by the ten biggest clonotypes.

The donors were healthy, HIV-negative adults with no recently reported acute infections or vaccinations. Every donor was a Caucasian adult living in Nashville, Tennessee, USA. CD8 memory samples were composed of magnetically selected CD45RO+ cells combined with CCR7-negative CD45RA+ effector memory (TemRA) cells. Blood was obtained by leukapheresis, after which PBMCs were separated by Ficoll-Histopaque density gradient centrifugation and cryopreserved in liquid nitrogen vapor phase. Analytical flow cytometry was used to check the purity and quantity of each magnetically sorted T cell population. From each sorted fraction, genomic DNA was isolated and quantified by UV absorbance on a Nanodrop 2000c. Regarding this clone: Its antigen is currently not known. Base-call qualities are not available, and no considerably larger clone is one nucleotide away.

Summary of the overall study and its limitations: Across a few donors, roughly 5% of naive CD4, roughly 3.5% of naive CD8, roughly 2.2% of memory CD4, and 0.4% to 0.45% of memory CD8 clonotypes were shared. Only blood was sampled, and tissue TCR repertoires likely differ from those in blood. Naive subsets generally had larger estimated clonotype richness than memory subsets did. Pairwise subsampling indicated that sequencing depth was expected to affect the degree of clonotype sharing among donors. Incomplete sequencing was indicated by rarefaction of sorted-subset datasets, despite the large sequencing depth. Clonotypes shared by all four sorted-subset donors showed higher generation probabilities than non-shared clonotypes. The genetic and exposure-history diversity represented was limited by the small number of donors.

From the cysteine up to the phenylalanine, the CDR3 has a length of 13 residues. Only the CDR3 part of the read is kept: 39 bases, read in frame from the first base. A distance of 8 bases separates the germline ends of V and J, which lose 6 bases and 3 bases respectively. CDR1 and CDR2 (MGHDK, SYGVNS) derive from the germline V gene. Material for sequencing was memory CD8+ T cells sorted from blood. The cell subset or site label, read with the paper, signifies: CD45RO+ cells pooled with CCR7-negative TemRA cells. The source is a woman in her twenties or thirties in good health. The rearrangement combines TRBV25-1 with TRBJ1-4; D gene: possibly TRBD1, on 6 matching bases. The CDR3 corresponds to CASRGAANEKLFF. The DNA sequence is TGTGCCAGCAGGGGGGCGGCTAATGAAAAACTGTTTTTT.